These 17 T cell receptor beta chains were all obtained from the same sample, sequenced in a study of technical replicates of blood from several donors. Sequenced by immunoSEQ multiplex PCR; TCRdb stores in-frame clones only, minus some. The sample includes under 75,000 clones, around 93% of them seen just once. The sequenced material came from PBMCs. These receptors were obtained from a human donor in good health. Some clones in this sample may be carry-over from other donors' samples.

The chain carries TRBV28 and TRBJ1-1; TRBD1 agrees at 9 bases. V shed 7 bases and J 6 bases; nucleotides not matched to a gene: 12. The germline CDR1 and CDR2 sequences are MDHEN and SYDVKM. The CDR3 has 15 amino acids. Here the CDR3 reads CASISPGQGKAEAFF. The DNA for the CDR3 is TGTGCCAGCATCAGCCCTGGACAGGGGAAGGCTGAAGCTTTCTTT.

The V gene is TRBV5-4, the J gene TRBJ1-2, with 9 bases aligning to TRBD1. The CDR3 length is 17 residues. The ends lost 4 bases at V and 2 bases at J; junction bases unmatched: 12. Germline CDR1 and CDR2: SGHNT and YYREEE (reference sequence). CDR3 sequence: CASSPGDRARKNYGYTF. In DNA, the CDR3 is TGTGCCAGCAGCCCGGGGGACAGGGCGCGGAAAAACTATGGCTACACCTTC.

The count of this clone is one. The V gene is TRBV19, the J gene TRBJ1-2; maybe TRBD1 (6 bases). The CDR3 is 15 amino acids. Trimming removed 4 bases from V and 8 bases from J, with 20 bases in between. Germline V CDR1 and CDR2: LNHDA, SQIVND (reference sequence). CDR3 nucleotides: TGTGCCAGTAGTAAAAGGACAGCGAGCCAGGGGGGCTACACCTTC. Translation: CASSKRTASQGGYTF.

The V call is TRBV6-6, the J call TRBJ2-3; D perhaps matches TRBD2 (5 bases). The CDR3 spans 16 residues. CDR1 is MNHNY and CDR2 is SVGAGI in the germline V gene (reference sequence). V lost 2 bases, J lost 2 bases, and 14 bases lay in between. The CDR3 spells CASSYGVGGHTDTQYF. The CDR3 DNA reads TGTGCCAGCAGTTACGGAGTGGGCGGGCACACAGATACGCAGTATTTT.

This chain uses TRBV6-7 with TRBJ1-4; D perhaps matches TRBD1 (5 bases). TRBV6-7 is marked as an open reading frame, function uncertain. The V end lost 6 bases, the J end lost 0 bases, and 17 bases lay between the germline ends. This CDR3 has 17 residues. CDR3 in DNA: TGTGCCAGCAGCTACAACCTTGGGGCCGCAACTAATGAAAAACTGTTTTTT. It yields the protein CASSYNLGAATNEKLFF.

In this sample, this clone turned up once. The rearrangement links TRBV5-1 to TRBJ1-6; 10 nucleotides align to TRBD1. The ends lost 3 bases at V and 8 bases at J; junction bases unmatched: 5. The CDR3 has 15 residues. CDR1 is SGHRS and CDR2 is YFSETQ in the germline V gene. The CDR3 spells CASSSEGQGHSPLHF. CDR3 DNA: TGCGCCAGCAGCTCAGAGGGACAGGGGCATTCACCCCTCCACTTT.

The gene calls are TRBV6-6 and TRBJ1-1; TRBD1 matches at 7 bases. The V and J ends lost 9 bases and 1 base, in that order; junction bases with no gene match: 8. The CDR3 runs 14 residues. CDR1 MNHNY and CDR2 SVGAGI come from the germline V gene (reference sequence). DNA for the CDR3: TGTGCCAGTGGGACAGCCAATTCGAACACTGAAGCTTTCTTT. Its translation is CASGTANSNTEAFF.

The rearrangement joins TRBV7-9 to TRBJ1-3, with TRBD1 matching over 10 bases. Trimming at V came to 7 bases and at J to 2 bases, leaving 11 bases not matched to a gene. CDR3 size: 17 residues. The germline V gene encodes CDR1 SEHNR and CDR2 FQNEAQ (reference sequence). The CDR3 region is CASTYLPGQGPGNTIYF. The CDR3 DNA reads as TGTGCCAGCACCTACCTGCCGGGACAGGGGCCTGGAAACACCATATATTTT.

This chain joins TRBV30 and TRBJ2-5, with D possibly being TRBD2 (5 bases). Germline V gene lookup returns CDR1 GTSNPN and CDR2 SVGIG (reference sequence). V was trimmed by 3 bases and J by 9 bases, leaving 20 bases between them. CDR3 length: 14 amino acids. DNA for the CDR3: TGTGCCTGGAGCCTCGGGCACCTCTCCGGGGCCCAGTACTTC. It translates to CAWSLGHLSGAQYF.

The chain combines TRBV5-1 with TRBJ1-2; D is unclear. CDR3 length: 14 residues. Germline V gene sequence: CDR1 SGHRS, CDR2 YFSETQ. Trimming left V 4 bases short and J 4 bases short, with 14 bases between. Here the CDR3 DNA reads TGCGCCAGCAGCGACGAAACGGGTCTCTATGGCTACACCTTC. It encodes CASSDETGLYGYTF. Full variable domain (missing parts from reference TRBV5-1 and TRBJ1-2): KAGVTQTPRYLIKTRGQQVTLSCSPISGHRSVSWYQQTPGQGLQFLFEYFSETQRNKGNFPGRFSGRQFSNSRSEMNVSTLELGDSALYLCASSDETGLYGYTFGSGTRLTVV.

The chain is built from TRBV4-1 and TRBJ2-3; a possible D gene is TRBD2 (5 bases). Per the germline V gene, CDR1 is MGHRA and CDR2 is YSYEKL. V was clipped by 4 bases and J by 4 bases, with 18 bases between them. The CDR3 contains 16 residues. The CDR3 sequence: CASSRIAGVSPDTQYF. The CDR3 coding sequence is TGCGCCAGCAGCCGAATCGCGGGTGTTAGCCCAGATACGCAGTATTTT.

The chain combines TRBV7-8 with TRBJ2-1; 8 bases map to TRBD2. Germline CDR1 is SGHVS and CDR2 is FQNEAQ. The CDR3 extends over 15 amino acids. The J segment lost 4 bases and the V segment lost 4 bases, leaving 6 bases of the junction unmatched. As DNA, the CDR3 is TGTGCCAGCAGCTGGTTGGCGGGAGGTTACAATGAGCAGTTCTTC. This gives the protein CASSWLAGGYNEQFF.

The chain carries TRBV7-2 and TRBJ2-5; TRBD2 matches 13 bases. V lost 9 bases and J lost 4; bases outside the gene matches: 8. Germline CDR1 reads SGHTA; CDR2 reads FQGNSA. The CDR3 covers 15 residues. The DNA of the CDR3 is TGTGCCAGACTAGCGGGAGGGCCGATGGGAGAGACCCAGTACTTC. Its protein product is CARLAGGPMGETQYF.

The chain carries TRBV4-1 and TRBJ1-1, with 9 bases matching TRBD1. Germline loops: CDR1 MGHRA, CDR2 YSYEKL. The CDR3 length is 17 residues. V dropped 2 bases and J dropped 4; count of bases not matched to a gene: 11. Here the CDR3 reads CASSQTGTGWVGTEAFF. For the CDR3, the DNA is TGCGCCAGCAGCCAAACCGGGACAGGGTGGGTGGGCACTGAAGCTTTCTTT.

The rearrangement joins TRBV6-5 to TRBJ2-4; 7 nucleotides match TRBD1. The CDR3 length is 15 residues. The V and J ends lost 5 bases and 4 bases, in that order; junction bases with no gene match: 8. CDR1 MNHEY and CDR2 SVGAGI come from the germline V gene. CDR3: CASSPGQLRKNIQYF. Written as DNA, the CDR3 is TGTGCCAGCAGTCCGGGACAGCTTCGTAAAAACATTCAGTACTTC.

This rearrangement joins TRBV29-1 to TRBJ2-5, with D possibly matching TRBD1 (6 bases). The V end lost 4 bases, the J end lost 5 bases, and 11 bases lay between the germline ends. CDR1 is SQVTM and CDR2 is ANQGSEA in the germline V gene. CDR3 length: 12 amino acids. The chain's CDR3 is CSVGQGLETQYF. Here the CDR3 DNA reads TGCAGCGTTGGGCAGGGGTTGGAGACCCAGTACTTC.

This chain uses TRBV7-3 with TRBJ2-7; 7 positions match TRBD1. Germline lookup yields CDR1 SGHTA and CDR2 FQGTGA. This CDR3 contains 13 residues. V lost 5 bases to trimming and J lost 2 bases; unmatched junction nucleotides: 3. CDR3 region: CASSATGAYEQYF. The DNA for the CDR3 is TGTGCCAGCAGCGCAACAGGGGCCTACGAGCAGTACTTC.